This paragraph reports one TCR beta chain. Each patient relapsed following autologous stem cell transplantation, and prior brentuximab vedotin exposure differed. This sample is part of a study of PD-1 blockade in classical Hodgkin lymphoma. Here immunoSEQ multiplex PCR was the method, and the copy in TCRdb shows in-frame clones only, minus some. This table has tens of thousands of clones, around 70% appearing once. Trimming removed 5 bases from V and 7 bases from J; junction bases left unmatched: 6. The CDR3 contains 14 residues. The germline V gene encodes CDR1 SSHAT and CDR2 FNYEAQ (reference sequence).

This material consisted of peripheral blood mononuclear cells (PBMCs), taken before the second cycle of nivolumab. This receptor was taken from a human donor with classical Hodgkin lymphoma. V is TRBV7-7 and J is TRBJ2-2; 8 bases map to TRBD1. The CDR3 DNA sequence: TGTGCCAGCAGCGTAGACAGGGGACTCGGGGAGCTGTTTTTT. This gives the protein CASSVDRGLGELFF. The variable domain in full, with the rest retrieved from reference TRBV7-7 and TRBJ2-2, is GAGVSQSPRYKVTKRGQDVTLRCDPISSHATLYWYQQALGQGPEFLTYFNYEAQPDKSGLPSDRFSAERPEGSISTLTIQRTEQRDSAMYRCASSVDRGLGELFFGEGSRLTVL.